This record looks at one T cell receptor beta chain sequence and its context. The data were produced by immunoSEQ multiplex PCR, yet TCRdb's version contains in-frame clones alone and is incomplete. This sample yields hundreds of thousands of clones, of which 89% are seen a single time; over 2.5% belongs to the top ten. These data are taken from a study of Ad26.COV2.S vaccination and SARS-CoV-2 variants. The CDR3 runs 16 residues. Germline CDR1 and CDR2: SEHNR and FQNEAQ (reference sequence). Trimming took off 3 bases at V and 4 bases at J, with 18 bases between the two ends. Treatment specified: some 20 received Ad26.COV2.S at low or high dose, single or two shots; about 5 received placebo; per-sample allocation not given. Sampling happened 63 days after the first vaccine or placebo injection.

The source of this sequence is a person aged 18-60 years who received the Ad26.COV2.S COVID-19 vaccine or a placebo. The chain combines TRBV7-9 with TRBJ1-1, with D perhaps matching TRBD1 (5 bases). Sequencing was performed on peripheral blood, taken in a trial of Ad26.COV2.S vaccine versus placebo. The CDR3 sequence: CASSFAGAERVTEAFF. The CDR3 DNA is TGTGCCAGCAGCTTCGCCGGGGCGGAACGGGTCACTGAAGCTTTCTTT.